The 9 T cell receptor beta chains below were found in one sample sequenced in a study of T cells after yellow fever vaccination. TCRdb fed the 5' RACE reads into MiXCR, producing one record per CDR3 protein. The data show around 400,000 distinct CDR3 sequences, roughly 10% seen once. Specimen: PBMCs, collected on the day of the first yellow fever vaccination. The receptor source for this set is a man younger than 30 who received the YFV17D yellow fever vaccine.

This chain uses TRBV6-1 with TRBJ1-5; D might be TRBD1 (6 bases). This CDR3 has 15 amino acids. Deletions cut 7 bases from V and 6 bases from J, with 19 bases between. Germline V gene lookup returns CDR1 MNHNS and CDR2 SASEGT. CDR3 bases: TGTGCCAGCAAGCCCCAGGGGCGCCTCATTCAGCCCCAGCATTTT. Amino acids: CASKPQGRLIQPQHF.

The rearrangement uses TRBV10-3 and TRBJ2-1; a possible D gene is TRBD1 (6 bases). CDR1 is ENHRY and CDR2 is SYGVKD in the germline V gene. This CDR3 is 13 amino acids long. Trimming took off 6 bases at V and 7 bases at J, with 13 bases between the two ends. CDR3 loop: CAIRDSTGNEQFF. Here the CDR3 DNA reads TGTGCCATCAGAGATTCAACAGGGAATGAGCAGTTCTTC.

This clonotype came up a few times. The chain joins TRBV7-2 to TRBJ2-3; no clear D gene. Germline CDR1 SGHTA, CDR2 FQGNSA. This CDR3 is 15 amino acids long. The V end was cut by 3 bases, the J end by 2 bases, with 12 bases between. CDR3 in DNA: TGTGCCAGCAGCTTTTACAGTCATTACACAGATACGCAGTATTTT. Its translation: CASSFYSHYTDTQYF.

The chain recombines TRBV5-4 with TRBJ2-2; D is unclear. Germline V gene sequence: CDR1 SGHNT, CDR2 YYREEE (reference sequence). The CDR3 loop spans 14 amino acids. The V end lost 4 bases, the J end lost 3 bases, and 10 bases lay between the germline ends. The CDR3 is CASSRRRDTGELFF. The CDR3, as DNA: TGTGCCAGCAGCCGCCGCCGGGACACCGGGGAGCTGTTTTTT.

The chain couples TRBV28 to TRBJ2-7; D ambiguous. Germline V CDR1 and CDR2: MDHEN, SYDVKM. The ends were cut back, 4 bases at V and 7 bases at J, with 14 bases in the middle. The CDR3 runs to 13 residues. CDR3 sequence (DNA): TGTGCCAGCAGTTCCGACACCGCCCGGGAGCAGTACGTC. It yields the protein CASSSDTAREQYV.

This clonotype has a handful of counts. The chain has TRBV7-2 and TRBJ1-6; 8 nucleotides agree with TRBD1. This CDR3 is 12 amino acids long. The J segment lost 14 bases and the V segment lost 5 bases, leaving 5 bases of the junction unmatched. Looked up from germline, CDR1 is SGHTA and CDR2 is FQGNSA. CDR3 sequence (DNA): TGTGCCAGCAGCACGGACAGGGTCTCCCTCCACTTT. Translated: CASSTDRVSLHF.

This clonotype was seen many times. The genes are TRBV30 and TRBJ1-1; D is undetermined. Germline CDR1 and CDR2: GTSNPN and SVGIG (reference sequence). The CDR3 covers 13 residues. V lost 2 bases to trimming and J lost 0 bases, with 7 bases between them. The CDR3 coding sequence is TGTGCCTGGAGTTTACAGTTGAACACTGAAGCTTTCTTT. It translates to CAWSLQLNTEAFF. Drawing the rest from reference TRBV30 and TRBJ1-1, the complete variable domain is SQTIHQWPATLVQPVGSPLSLECTVEGTSNPNLYWYRQAAGRGLQLLFYSVGIGQISSEVPQNLSASRPQDRQFILSSKKLLLSDSGFYLCAWSLQLNTEAFFGQGTRLTVV.

This clonotype appeared many times. The genes are TRBV11-2 and TRBJ2-3; D ambiguous. V lost 1 base to trimming and J lost 4 bases, with 9 bases between them. CDR1 and CDR2 from the germline V gene are SGHAT and FQNNGV. The CDR3 has 14 amino acids. The DNA of the CDR3 is TGTGCCAGCAGCTTAGCCGGTACCTCAGATACGCAGTATTTT. Translation gives CASSLAGTSDTQYF.

CDR3 sequence reads: CASSLANLYNEQFF. In nucleotides, the CDR3 is TGTGCCAGCAGCTTAGCCAACCTTTACAATGAGCAGTTCTTC. The chain is built from TRBV7-8 and TRBJ2-1; no definite D call. The V gene's germline CDR1 is SGHVS and CDR2 FQNEAQ. V lost 0 bases and J lost 4, with 7 bases in between. This CDR3 contains 14 residues. Using reference TRBV7-8 and TRBJ2-1 for the parts outside the CDR3, the full variable domain is GAGVSQSPRYKVAKRGQDVALRCDPISGHVSLFWYQQALGQGPEFLTYFQNEAQLDKSGLPSDRFFAERPEGSVSTLKIQRTQQEDSAVYLCASSLANLYNEQFFGPGTRLTVL.